These 9 T cell receptor beta chains share one sample of origin, sequenced in a study of shared T cell receptors in the human thymus. TCRdb's table, derived via immunoSEQ multiplex PCR, lists solely in-frame clones and lacks some. The data hold hundreds of thousands of clones, with approximately 85% observed a single time. Separately, the same data were catalogued under a study of human thymus T cells.

Sequencing was carried out using thymocytes. The origin of the receptors is a girl under three years old with a congenital heart defect.

The V call is TRBV11-2, the J call TRBJ2-3; D ambiguous. V was pared by 5 bases and J by 0 bases, with 15 bases between. There are 16 residues in the CDR3. In germline, CDR1 is SGHAT, CDR2 FQNNGV. The CDR3 sequence is CASSPTPKPSTDTQYF. CDR3 bases: TGTGCCAGCAGCCCTACCCCAAAACCCAGCACAGATACGCAGTATTTT. The variable domain in full, with the rest retrieved from reference TRBV11-2 and TRBJ2-3, is EAGVAQSPRYKIIEKRQSVAFWCNPISGHATLYWYQQILGQGPKLLIQFQNNGVVDDSQLPKDRFSAERLKGVDSTLKIQPAKLEDSAVYLCASSPTPKPSTDTQYFGPGTRLTVL.

V gene TRBV11-2 combines with J gene TRBJ2-1; D is possibly TRBD2 (7 bases). The V end was cut by 2 bases, the J end by 0 bases, with 20 bases between. Germline loops: CDR1 SGHAT, CDR2 FQNNGV. The CDR3 extends over 19 amino acids. In DNA form, the CDR3 reads TGTGCCAGCAGCTTAACGGCGAGGGGGGGCCTAAGCTCCTACAATGAGCAGTTCTTC. The encoded protein is CASSLTARGGLSSYNEQFF.

This chain uses TRBV6-1 with TRBJ1-4; D ambiguous. CDR1 is MNHNS and CDR2 is SASEGT in the germline V gene. CDR3 length: 14 residues. Deletions cut 6 bases from V and 13 bases from J, with 21 bases between. The CDR3 nucleotides are TGTGCCAGCAGCGCTAGGCGGGAACCCTTAATACTGTTTTTT. This codes for CASSARREPLILFF.

The gene calls are TRBV7-2 and TRBJ2-2; D might be TRBD2 (5 bases). CDR1 is SGHTA, CDR2 FQGNSA, per germline. This CDR3 has 15 amino acids. The V end was cut by 1 base, the J end by 7 bases, with 13 bases between. The chain's CDR3 is CASSLVTLAGGELFF. The CDR3 nucleotides read TGTGCCAGCAGCTTAGTAACCCTAGCAGGCGGGGAGCTGTTTTTT.

V and J are TRBV7-4 and TRBJ2-5, with D possibly being TRBD1 (6 bases). The CDR3 covers 14 residues. V lost 4 bases and J 5 bases, leaving 14 bases between the germline ends. CDR1 SGHVT and CDR2 SQSDAQ come from the germline V gene. In DNA form, the CDR3 reads TGTGCCAGCAGCTCTACAGGGTTTGGGGAGACCCAGTACTTC. Residues: CASSSTGFGETQYF.

This chain connects TRBV4-1 to TRBJ2-6; 7 nucleotides line up with TRBD1. This CDR3 comprises 15 residues. Germline V gene lookup returns CDR1 MGHRA and CDR2 YSYEKL. V lost 4 bases to trimming and J lost 4 bases; unmatched junction nucleotides: 4. The CDR3 DNA follows: TGCGCCAGCAGCCCGACAGGGACCGGGGCCAACGTCCTGACTTTC. Amino acids: CASSPTGTGANVLTF.

The chain combines TRBV7-9 with TRBJ1-2; possibly TRBD1 for D (5 bases). This CDR3 comprises 17 residues. Per the germline V gene, CDR1 is SEHNR and CDR2 is FQNEAQ (reference sequence). Trimming shortened V by 0 bases and J by 4 bases, and 18 bases separated the two germline ends. The CDR3 here is CASSLAWDQTGGYGYTF. The CDR3 nucleotides are TGTGCCAGCAGCTTAGCCTGGGACCAAACGGGGGGCTATGGCTACACCTTC.

The chain recombines TRBV5-4 with TRBJ2-7; weak D call: TRBD1 (6 bases). This CDR3 contains 15 residues. V gave up 1 base and J gave up 9 bases, with 20 bases separating them. The V gene's germline CDR1 is SGHNT and CDR2 YYREEE (reference sequence). CDR3 coding DNA: TGTGCCAGCAGCTTGAGTGGACAGCCTCTTGATGGGCAGTACTTC. This gives the protein CASSLSGQPLDGQYF.

This chain connects TRBV10-3 to TRBJ2-7; tentative D call: TRBD1 (6 bases). V gave up 4 bases and J gave up 5 bases, with 15 bases separating them. CDR1 and CDR2 (germline): ENHRY, SYGVKD. This CDR3 is 14 amino acids long. The CDR3 DNA reads as TGTGCCATCAGTGGGGAGACAGGTTTCAACGAGCAGTACTTC. This gives the protein CAISGETGFNEQYF.